A single sample gave rise to the 3 T cell receptor beta chains below, sequenced in a study of CD8 T cells in ankylosing spondylitis. TCRdb reanalysed the 5' RACE reads using MiXCR and keeps one entry per CDR3 protein. The sample has about 42,000 distinct CDR3 sequences; under 4.5% are singletons. The sample consisted of blood, either unsorted or a sorted T cell fraction (not recorded which). Receptors originate from a female donor with ankylosing spondylitis or in good health (not recorded which).

This clonotype occurred many times. The V gene is TRBV9, the J gene TRBJ2-7; no definite D call. The V gene's germline CDR1 is SGDLS and CDR2 YYNGEE. This CDR3 is built from 15 residues. V shed 4 bases and J shed 1 base, with 15 bases lying between them. The CDR3 DNA follows: TGTGCCAGCAGCCCCGGAGACTCTTTGTCCTACGAGCAGTACTTC. Translation: CASSPGDSLSYEQYF.

This clonotype was seen repeatedly, ten times or more. This chain links TRBV9 with TRBJ1-5; tentatively, D is TRBD1 (6 bases). Per the germline V gene, CDR1 is SGDLS and CDR2 is YYNGEE. The CDR3 loop spans 14 amino acids. Trimming took 4 bases from V and 1 from J, leaving 9 bases between them. The CDR3 sequence is CASSPGVSNQPQHF. CDR3 nucleotides: TGTGCCAGCAGCCCAGGGGTGAGCAATCAGCCCCAGCATTTT. The complete variable domain, with remaining parts taken from reference TRBV9 and TRBJ1-5, reads DSGVTQTPKHLITATGQRVTLRCSPRSGDLSVYWYQQSLDQGLQFLIQYYNGEERAKGNILERFSAQQFPDLHSELNLSSLELGDSALYFCASSPGVSNQPQHFGDGTRLSIL.

The CDR3 bases are TGTGCCAGCAGCCACAGCGAAAACACCATATATTTT. This translates into CASSHSENTIYF. The chain carries TRBV9 and TRBJ1-3; D gene uncertain. V lost 4 bases and J 6 bases, leaving 8 bases between the germline ends. The CDR3 totals 12 residues. Germline V gene lookup returns CDR1 SGDLS and CDR2 YYNGEE.